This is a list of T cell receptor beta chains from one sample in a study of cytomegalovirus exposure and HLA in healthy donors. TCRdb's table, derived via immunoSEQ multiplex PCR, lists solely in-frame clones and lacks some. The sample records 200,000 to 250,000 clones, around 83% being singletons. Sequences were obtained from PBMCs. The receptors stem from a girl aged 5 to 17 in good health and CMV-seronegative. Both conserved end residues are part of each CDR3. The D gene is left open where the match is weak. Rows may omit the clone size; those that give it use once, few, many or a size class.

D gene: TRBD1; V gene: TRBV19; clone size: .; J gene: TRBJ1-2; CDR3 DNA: TGTGCCAGTAGGGCGACAGGGGAATCCTATGGCTACACCTTC; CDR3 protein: CASRATGESYGYTF
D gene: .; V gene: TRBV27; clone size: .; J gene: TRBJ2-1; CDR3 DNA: TGTGCCAGCAGTTTAATTTTTGCGTATGAGCAGTTCTTC; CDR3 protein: CASSLIFAYEQFF
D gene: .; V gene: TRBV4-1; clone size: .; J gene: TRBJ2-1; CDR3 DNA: TGCGCCAGCAGCCAGCAATTAGACAATGAGCAGTTCTTC; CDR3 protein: CASSQQLDNEQFF
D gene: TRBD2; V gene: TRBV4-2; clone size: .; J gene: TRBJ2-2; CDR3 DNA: TGTGCCAGCAGCCAGGACCTTACTAGCGGAATCACCGGGGAGCTGTTTTTT; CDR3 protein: CASSQDLTSGITGELFF
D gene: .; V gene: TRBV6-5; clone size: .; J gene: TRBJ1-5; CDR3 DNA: TGTGCCAGCAGTTACTCCCTCAGTGGCAATCAGCCCCAGCATTTT; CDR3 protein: CASSYSLSGNQPQHF
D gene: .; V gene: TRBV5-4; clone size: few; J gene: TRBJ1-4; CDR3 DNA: TGTGCCAGCAGCTCCTTTGCAACTAATGAAAAACTGTTTTTT; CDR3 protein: CASSSFATNEKLFF
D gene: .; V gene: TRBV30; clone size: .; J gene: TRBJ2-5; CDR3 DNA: TGTGCCTGGAGCCGGACAGTCCAAGAGACCCAGTACTTC; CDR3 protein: CAWSRTVQETQYF
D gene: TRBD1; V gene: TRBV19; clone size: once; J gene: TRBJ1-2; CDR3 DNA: TGTGCCAGTAGCCGGAATGGACAGGGGACCTATGGCTACACCTTC; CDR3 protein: CASSRNGQGTYGYTF
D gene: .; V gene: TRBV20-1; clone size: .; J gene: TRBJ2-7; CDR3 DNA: TGCAGTGCTAGAGGGCAGACTACGTACTTC; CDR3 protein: CSARGQTTYF
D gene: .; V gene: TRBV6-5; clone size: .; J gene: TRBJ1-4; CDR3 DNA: TGTGCCAGCACCGATAGGGGGGAGGGAAAACTGTTTTTT; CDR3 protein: CASTDRGEGKLFF
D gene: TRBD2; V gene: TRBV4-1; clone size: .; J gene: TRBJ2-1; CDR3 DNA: TGCGCCAGCAGCCAAGTCAACAAACTCCTAGCGGGAGGGGACAATGAGCAGTTCTTC; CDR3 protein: CASSQVNKLLAGGDNEQFF
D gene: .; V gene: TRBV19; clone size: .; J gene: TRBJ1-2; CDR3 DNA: TGTGCCAGTAGTAGGGTCAGACTAGAATTAGGACGGGACTATGGCTACACCTTC; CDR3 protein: CASSRVRLELGRDYGYTF
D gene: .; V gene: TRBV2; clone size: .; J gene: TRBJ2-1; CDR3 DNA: TGTGCCAGCAAGGGTCAGGGCTTCGGGCAGTTCTTC; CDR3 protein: CASKGQGFGQFF
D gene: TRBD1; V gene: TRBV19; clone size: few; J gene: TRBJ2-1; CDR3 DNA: TGTGCCAGTCAACGGACAGGTTCCTACAATGAGCAGTTCTTC; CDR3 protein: CASQRTGSYNEQFF
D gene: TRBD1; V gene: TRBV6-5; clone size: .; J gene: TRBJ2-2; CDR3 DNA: TGTGCCAGCACATGGGACAGGGGCACCGGGGAGCTGTTTTTT; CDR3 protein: CASTWDRGTGELFF
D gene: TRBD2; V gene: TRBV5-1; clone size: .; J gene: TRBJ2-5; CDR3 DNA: TGCGCCAGCAGCCCTGGACTAGCGGGGGGTTTGGGGACCCAGTACTTC; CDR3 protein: CASSPGLAGGLGTQYF
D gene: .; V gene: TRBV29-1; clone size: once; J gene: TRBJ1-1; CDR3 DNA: TGCAGCGTTGTGGACAGAACGAACACTGAAGCTTTCTTT; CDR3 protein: CSVVDRTNTEAFF
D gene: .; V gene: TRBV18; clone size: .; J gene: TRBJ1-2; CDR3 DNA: TGTGCCAGCTCACCGTGGACAGAGATTAACTATGGCTACACCTTC; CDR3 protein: CASSPWTEINYGYTF
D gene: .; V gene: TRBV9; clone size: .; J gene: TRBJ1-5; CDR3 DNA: TGTGCCAGCAGCGTAGATCCACAGGTCAATCAGCCCCAGCATTTT; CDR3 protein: CASSVDPQVNQPQHF
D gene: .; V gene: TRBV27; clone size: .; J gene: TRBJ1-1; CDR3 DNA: TGTGCCAGCAGTCAAACAATTTACACGAACACTGAAGCTTTCTTT; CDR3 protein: CASSQTIYTNTEAFF
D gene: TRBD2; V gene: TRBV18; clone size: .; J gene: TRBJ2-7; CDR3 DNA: TGTGCCAGCTCGAGACCTAGCGGGGCCTCCTACGAGCAGTACTTC; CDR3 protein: CASSRPSGASYEQYF
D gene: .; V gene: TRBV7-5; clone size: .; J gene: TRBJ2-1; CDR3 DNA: TGTGCCAGAAGCGTTGACGACAGGGGTATAGACAATGAGCAGTTCTTC; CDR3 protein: CARSVDDRGIDNEQFF
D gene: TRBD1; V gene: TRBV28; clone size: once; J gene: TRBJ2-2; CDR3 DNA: TGTGCCAGCAGTGTACCGGGACAGGGGATGGGCGGGGAGCTGTTTTTT; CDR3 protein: CASSVPGQGMGGELFF
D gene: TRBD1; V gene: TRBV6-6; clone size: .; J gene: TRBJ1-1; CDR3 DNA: TGTGCCAGCAGTTACAGGACAGGGAAAACTGAAGCTTTCTTT; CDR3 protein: CASSYRTGKTEAFF
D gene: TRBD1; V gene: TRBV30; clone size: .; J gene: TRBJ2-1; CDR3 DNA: TGTGCCTGCAGACAGGGTCAAGGGCAGTTCTTC; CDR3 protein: CACRQGQGQFF
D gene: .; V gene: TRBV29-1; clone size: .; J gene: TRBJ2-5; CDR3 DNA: TGCAGCGTCCCTGGAGCAGTTGAAGAGACCCAGTACTTC; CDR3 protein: CSVPGAVEETQYF
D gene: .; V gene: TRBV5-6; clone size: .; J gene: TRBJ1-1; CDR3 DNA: TGTGCCAGCAGCCAGAACACTGAAGCTTTCTTT; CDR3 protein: CASSQNTEAFF
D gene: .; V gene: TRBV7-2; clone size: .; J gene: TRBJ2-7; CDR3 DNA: TGTGCCAGCAGCTTAGAACGAGGGTCGGGCGAGCAGTACTTC; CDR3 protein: CASSLERGSGEQYF
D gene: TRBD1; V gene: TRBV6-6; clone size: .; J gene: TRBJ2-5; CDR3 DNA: TGTGCCAGCAGTCCACCCCGCGACAGGGGCCAAGAGACCCAGTACTTC; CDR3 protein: CASSPPRDRGQETQYF
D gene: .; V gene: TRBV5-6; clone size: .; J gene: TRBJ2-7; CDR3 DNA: TGTGCCAGCAGCTTGGACGGAGGAGCACTCGAGCAGTACTTC; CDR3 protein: CASSLDGGALEQYF
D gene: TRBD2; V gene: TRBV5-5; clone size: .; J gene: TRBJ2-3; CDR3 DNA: TGTGCCAGCAGCTTGGGGAGGAGGGTTAGCGGGAGGGCCAGCACAGATACGCAGTATTTT; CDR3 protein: CASSLGRRVSGRASTDTQYF
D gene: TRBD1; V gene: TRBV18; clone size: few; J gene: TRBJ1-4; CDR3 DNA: TGTGCCAGCTCACCACTCGGGACAGTTGTGAATGAAAAACTGTTTTTT; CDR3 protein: CASSPLGTVVNEKLFF
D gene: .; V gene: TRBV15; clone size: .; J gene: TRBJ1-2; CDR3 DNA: TGTGCCACCAGCAGAGATAATATGAGGTACTATGGCTACACCTTC; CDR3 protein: CATSRDNMRYYGYTF
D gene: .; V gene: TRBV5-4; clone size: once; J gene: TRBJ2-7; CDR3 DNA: TGTGCCAGCAGCTTGGATCCAGGGGGGTATGAGCAGTACTTC; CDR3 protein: CASSLDPGGYEQYF
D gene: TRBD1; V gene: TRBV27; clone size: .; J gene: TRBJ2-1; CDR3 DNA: TGTGCCAGCAGTCTCCTATGGAGAGGGGGCGAGTCCCACAATGAGCAGTTCTTC; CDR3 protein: CASSLLWRGGESHNEQFF
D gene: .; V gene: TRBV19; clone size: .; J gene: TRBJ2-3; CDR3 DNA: TGTGCCAGTTTGAGAGCGGCCGCTATCACAGATACGCAGTATTTT; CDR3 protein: CASLRAAAITDTQYF
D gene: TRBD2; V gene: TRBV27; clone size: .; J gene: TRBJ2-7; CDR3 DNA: TGTGCCAGCAGTCCAACCGGGACTAATTCCTACGAGCAGTACTTC; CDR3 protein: CASSPTGTNSYEQYF
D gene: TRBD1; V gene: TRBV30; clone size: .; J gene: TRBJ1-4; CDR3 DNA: TGTGCCTGGAGTGGACAGGGGAGGGAAAAACTGTTTTTT; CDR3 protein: CAWSGQGREKLFF
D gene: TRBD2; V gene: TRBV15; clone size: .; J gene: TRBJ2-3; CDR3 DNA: TGTGCCACCAGCAGAGGGGGAGGGGATACGCAGTATTTT; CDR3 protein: CATSRGGGDTQYF
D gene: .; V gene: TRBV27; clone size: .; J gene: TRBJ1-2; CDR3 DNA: TGTGCCAGCAGTTTATCAGGGGTTTGGGATGGCTACACCTTC; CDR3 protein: CASSLSGVWDGYTF
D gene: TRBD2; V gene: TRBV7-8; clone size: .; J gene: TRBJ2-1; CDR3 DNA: TGTGCCAGCAGCTCCAATTGGCCCGGGACTAGCGGGGCAAAGCAGTTCTTC; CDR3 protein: CASSSNWPGTSGAKQFF
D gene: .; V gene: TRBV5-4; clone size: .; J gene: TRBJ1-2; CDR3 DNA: TGTGCCAGCACCACCACCCCAGGGAGGGGAGATAACTATGGCTACACCTTC; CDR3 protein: CASTTTPGRGDNYGYTF
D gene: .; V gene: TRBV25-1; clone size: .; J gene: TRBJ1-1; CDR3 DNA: TGTGCCAGCAGTGAAACGGGGGGGCGTAACACTGAAGCTTTCTTT; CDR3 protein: CASSETGGRNTEAFF
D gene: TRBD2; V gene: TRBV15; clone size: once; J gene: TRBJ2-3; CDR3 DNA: TGTGCCACCAGCAGAGGTAGCGGGCCTCCGGATACGCAGTATTTT; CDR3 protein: CATSRGSGPPDTQYF
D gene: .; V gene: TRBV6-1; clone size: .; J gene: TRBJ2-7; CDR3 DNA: TGTGCCAGCGCGACACAATCCTACGAGCAGTACTTC; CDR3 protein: CASATQSYEQYF
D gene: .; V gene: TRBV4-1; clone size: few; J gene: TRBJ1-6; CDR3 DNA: TGCGCCAGCAGCCAAGATGTTATTCAGGGGCTTGGTTCACCCCTCCACTTT; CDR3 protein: CASSQDVIQGLGSPLHF
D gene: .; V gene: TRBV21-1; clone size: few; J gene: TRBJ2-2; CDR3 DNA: TGTGCCAGCAGCCTAATGACTAGTCCCGGGGAGCTGTTTTTT; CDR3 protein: CASSLMTSPGELFF
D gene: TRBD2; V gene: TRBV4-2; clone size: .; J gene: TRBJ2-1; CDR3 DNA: TGTGCCAGCAGCTCTTCGGGCGGGAGGCCTTCGTCGCAGTTCTTC; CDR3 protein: CASSSSGGRPSSQFF
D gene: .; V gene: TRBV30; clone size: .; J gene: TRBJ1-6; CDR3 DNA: TGTGCCTGGAAGAGGACAGCGATTTCACCCCTCCACTTT; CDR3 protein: CAWKRTAISPLHF
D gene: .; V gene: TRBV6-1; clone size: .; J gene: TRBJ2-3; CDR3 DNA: TGTGCCAGCAGATCGTCGGGAGGGGGCGGAGATACGCAGTATTTT; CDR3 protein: CASRSSGGGGDTQYF
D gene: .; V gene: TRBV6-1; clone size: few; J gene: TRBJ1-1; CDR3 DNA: TGTGCCAGCAGCCATATACAGGGAGAAGCTTTCTTT; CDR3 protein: CASSHIQGEAFF
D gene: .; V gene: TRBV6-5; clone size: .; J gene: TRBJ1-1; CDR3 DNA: TGTGCCAGCAGTATCGGGGGGGATGGTGAAGCTTTCTTT; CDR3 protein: CASSIGGDGEAFF
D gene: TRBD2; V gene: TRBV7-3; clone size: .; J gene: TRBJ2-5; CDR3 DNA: TGTGCCAGCAGCGCCGGACTAGCGGGGGAGACCCAGTACTTC; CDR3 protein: CASSAGLAGETQYF
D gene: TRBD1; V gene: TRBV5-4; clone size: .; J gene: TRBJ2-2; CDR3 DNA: TGTGCCAGCAGCTTTGGGACAGTTGCGGGGGAGCTGTTTTTT; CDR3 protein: CASSFGTVAGELFF
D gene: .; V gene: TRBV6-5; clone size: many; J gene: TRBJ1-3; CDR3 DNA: TGTGCCAGCTCCGGAGACCGCGGAAACACCATATATTTT; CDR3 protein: CASSGDRGNTIYF